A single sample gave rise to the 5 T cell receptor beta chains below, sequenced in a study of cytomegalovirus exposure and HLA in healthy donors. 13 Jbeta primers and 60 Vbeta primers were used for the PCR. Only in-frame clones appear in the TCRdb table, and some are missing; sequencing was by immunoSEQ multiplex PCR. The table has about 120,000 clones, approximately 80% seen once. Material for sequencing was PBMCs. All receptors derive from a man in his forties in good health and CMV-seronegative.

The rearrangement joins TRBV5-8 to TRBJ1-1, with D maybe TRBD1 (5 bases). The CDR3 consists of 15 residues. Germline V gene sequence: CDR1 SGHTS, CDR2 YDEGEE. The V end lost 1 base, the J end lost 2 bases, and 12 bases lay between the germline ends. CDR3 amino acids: CASSLWGGVNTEAFF. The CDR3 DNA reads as TGTGCCAGCAGCTTGTGGGGGGGTGTAAACACTGAAGCTTTCTTT.

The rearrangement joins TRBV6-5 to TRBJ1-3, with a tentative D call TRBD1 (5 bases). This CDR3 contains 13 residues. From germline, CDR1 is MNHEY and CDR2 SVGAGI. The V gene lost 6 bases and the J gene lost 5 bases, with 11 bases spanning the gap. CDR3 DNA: TGTGCCAGCAGGCCGACAGACCGAAACACCATATATTTT. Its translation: CASRPTDRNTIYF.

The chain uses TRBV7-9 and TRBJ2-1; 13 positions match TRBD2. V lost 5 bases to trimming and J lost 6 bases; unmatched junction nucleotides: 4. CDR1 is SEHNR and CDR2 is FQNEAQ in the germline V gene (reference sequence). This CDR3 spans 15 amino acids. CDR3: CASSARTSGSNEQFF. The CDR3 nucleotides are TGTGCCAGCAGCGCCCGGACTAGCGGGAGCAATGAGCAGTTCTTC.

CDR3 sequence reads: CASSPQATQLETQYF. CDR3 DNA: TGTGCCAGCAGCCCCCAGGCTACGCAATTAGAGACCCAGTACTTC. This sequence joins TRBV5-4 and TRBJ2-5; D unresolved. The CDR3 has 15 residues. The germline gives CDR1 SGHNT, CDR2 YYREEE (reference sequence). V dropped 4 bases and J dropped 4 bases, with 17 bases sitting between them.

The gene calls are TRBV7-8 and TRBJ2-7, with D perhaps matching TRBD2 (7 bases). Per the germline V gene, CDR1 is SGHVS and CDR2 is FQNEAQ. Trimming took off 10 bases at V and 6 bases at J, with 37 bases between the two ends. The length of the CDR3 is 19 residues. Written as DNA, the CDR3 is TGTGCCACTAAGGGGGGGGGTGGCGGGGTCCGGTGGTACTCCGGCGAGCAGTACTTC. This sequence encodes CATKGGGGGVRWYSGEQYF.